Presented here are 28 T cell receptor beta chains from one specimen sequenced in a study of shared clonotypes between healthy human individuals. Repertoires were generated with immunoSEQ multiplex PCR, while TCRdb's copy carries only in-frame clones and drops some. The table has roughly 1,600,000 clones, approximately 98.5% seen once. The material sequenced was naive CD4+ T cells sorted from blood. The subset is: CD45RA+ positively selected. Receptors originate from a man younger than 40 in good health.

The rearrangement links TRBV7-9 to TRBJ1-1, with 8 positions matching TRBD1. This CDR3 is 14 amino acids long. Per germline, CDR1 SEHNR and CDR2 FQNEAQ (reference sequence). The V segment lost 2 bases and the J segment 4 bases; nucleotides outside the gene matches: 3. Written as DNA, the CDR3 is TGTGCCAGCAGCTTACTCGACAGGGGCACTGAAGCTTTCTTT. It is translated as CASSLLDRGTEAFF.

A word on this clone: At the DNA level, this CDR3 is encoded by other sequences in the same sample as well. This chain links TRBV30 with TRBJ2-2; 7 bases map to TRBD2. Per the germline V gene, CDR1 is GTSNPN and CDR2 is SVGIG (reference sequence). Trimming removed 0 bases from V and 6 bases from J; junction bases left unmatched: 1. The CDR3 is made up of 13 amino acids. Here the CDR3 reads CAWSVRGAGELFF. In DNA, the CDR3 is TGTGCCTGGAGTGTTCGGGGGGCCGGGGAGCTGTTTTTT.

V and J are TRBV18 and TRBJ2-4; no reliable D call. V was shortened by 3 bases and J by 4 bases, with 19 bases between the two germline ends. The CDR3 is 17 amino acids. Germline CDR1 is KGHSH and CDR2 is LQKENI. In DNA form, the CDR3 reads TGTGCCAGCTCACCCTACTCACCCGTGACCCATAAAAACATTCAGTACTTC. Its translation: CASSPYSPVTHKNIQYF.

The genes are TRBV25-1 and TRBJ2-2, with 7 bases identical to TRBD1. CDR1 is MGHDK and CDR2 is SYGVNS in the germline V gene. The CDR3 has 17 amino acids. After removal of 3 bases from V and 6 bases from J, the junction contained 13 bases not matched to a gene. DNA for the CDR3: TGTGCCAGCAGTGATCAAAGGGGGCTTAGTGCGGCCGGGGAGCTGTTTTTT. Translation gives CASSDQRGLSAAGELFF.

V usage is TRBV4-1 and J usage is TRBJ2-7; either TRBD1 or TRBD2 may fit D (6 bases each). Germline CDR1 is MGHRA and CDR2 is YSYEKL. V shed 3 bases and J shed 3 bases, with 15 bases lying between them. This CDR3 spans 15 amino acids. In DNA form, the CDR3 reads TGCGCCAGCAGCCAGGTCAGGGGAGGCAACTACGAGCAGTACTTC. This gives the protein CASSQVRGGNYEQYF.

The V and J genes are TRBV7-9 and TRBJ2-3, with unresolved D. Deletions cut 1 base from V and 2 bases from J, with 7 bases between. The CDR3 is 14 residues long. The germline V gene encodes CDR1 SEHNR and CDR2 FQNEAQ (reference sequence). As DNA, the CDR3 is TGTGCCAGCAGCTTAGAAAGATTCACAGATACGCAGTATTTT. It is translated as CASSLERFTDTQYF. Full variable domain (outside the CDR3, taken from reference TRBV7-9 and TRBJ2-3): DTGVSQNPRHKITKRGQNVTFRCDPISEHNRLYWYRQTLGQGPEFLTYFQNEAQLEKSRLLSDRFSAERPKGSFSTLEIQRTEQGDSAMYLCASSLERFTDTQYFGPGTRLTVL.

The V call is TRBV10-3, the J call TRBJ2-2; D uncertain. This CDR3 has 15 amino acids. The V end lost 0 bases, the J end lost 5 bases, and 10 bases lay between the germline ends. Looked up from germline, CDR1 is ENHRY and CDR2 is SYGVKD. CDR3 coding DNA: TGTGCCATCAGTGAGTCGATAGGCGGTACCGGGGAGCTGTTTTTT. Amino acids: CAISESIGGTGELFF.

In the case of this clone: This sample includes further DNA sequences coding for the same CDR3. CDR3 sequence reads: CASSPRAEKLFF. The CDR3 DNA follows: TGTGCCAGCTCACCGCGGGCTGAAAAACTGTTTTTT. The V gene is TRBV18, the J gene TRBJ1-4; D call uncertain. The germline V gene encodes CDR1 KGHSH and CDR2 LQKENI. The CDR3 contains 12 residues. V dropped 3 bases and J dropped 7 bases, with 6 bases sitting between them.

V and J are TRBV7-2 and TRBJ1-2, with unresolved D. Trimming removed 3 bases from V and 3 bases from J, with 14 bases in between. The CDR3 is made up of 15 amino acids. CDR1 is SGHTA, CDR2 FQGNSA, per germline. CDR3 sequence (DNA): TGTGCCAGCAGCTTGAAGCCCACCCTTTACTATGGCTACACCTTC. Its protein is CASSLKPTLYYGYTF.

As DNA, the CDR3 is TGTGCCAGCAGCCCATTCAAGGAGGGAGCCTGGGAGAGATATACCTACGAGCAGTACTTC. It is translated as CASSPFKEGAWERYTYEQYF. This chain uses TRBV9 with TRBJ2-7; the D gene is possibly TRBD2 (6 bases). There are 20 residues in the CDR3. Germline CDR1 SGDLS, CDR2 YYNGEE. V was cut by 4 bases and J by 2 bases, with 31 bases left in between.

The chain joins TRBV7-3 to TRBJ2-3; D is unresolved. Per germline, CDR1 SGHTA and CDR2 FQGTGA. V was shortened by 4 bases and J by 6 bases, with 8 bases between the two germline ends. CDR3 length: 12 residues. This CDR3 reads CASSSSSDTQYF. The DNA for the CDR3 is TGTGCCAGCAGCTCCTCCTCGGATACGCAGTATTTT.

V gene TRBV10-3 combines with J gene TRBJ1-4; 8 bases are shared with TRBD1. The V gene's germline CDR1 is ENHRY and CDR2 SYGVKD. The CDR3 length is 17 residues. Trimming took 8 bases from V and 8 from J; bases not matched to a gene: 19. The CDR3, as DNA: TGTGCCATCGGTCAGGGGGCAACGGGGATGAACCCAGAAAAACTGTTTTTT. This gives the protein CAIGQGATGMNPEKLFF.

V is TRBV6-5 and J is TRBJ1-4, with D possibly matching TRBD1 (6 bases). With 6 bases removed from V and 3 bases from J, the gap between germline ends came to 11 bases. The CDR3 has 14 residues. CDR1 is MNHEY and CDR2 is SVGAGI in the germline V gene. CDR3 in amino acids: CASRVQGPNEKLFF. The CDR3 region has the DNA TGTGCCAGCAGAGTACAGGGACCTAATGAAAAACTGTTTTTT.

The V gene is TRBV11-2, the J gene TRBJ2-3, with TRBD2 matching over 14 bases. J lost 7 bases, V lost 5 bases, and 8 bases had no gene match. Germline-derived CDR1 and CDR2 are SGHAT and FQNNGV. The CDR3 is 16 amino acids. CDR3 sequence reads: CASSPPGLAGAHTQYF. The CDR3 DNA reads TGTGCCAGCAGCCCGCCGGGACTAGCGGGAGCCCATACGCAGTATTTT. Full variable domain (remainder filled in from reference TRBV11-2 and TRBJ2-3): EAGVAQSPRYKIIEKRQSVAFWCNPISGHATLYWYQQILGQGPKLLIQFQNNGVVDDSQLPKDRFSAERLKGVDSTLKIQPAKLEDSAVYLCASSPPGLAGAHTQYFGPGTRLTVL.

This rearrangement joins TRBV5-5 to TRBJ1-2; possible D gene TRBD1, 5 bases. There are 14 residues in the CDR3. CDR1 and CDR2 from the germline V gene are SGHKS and YYEKEE (reference sequence). Between the trimmed V and J ends, which lost 4 bases and 6 bases, there was a span of 16 bases. The CDR3 protein is CASSLDGRGNGYTF. CDR3 coding DNA: TGTGCCAGCAGCCTGGACGGACGGGGGAATGGCTACACCTTC. Supplemented by reference TRBV5-5 and TRBJ1-2, the full variable domain reads DAGVTQSPTHLIKTRGQQVTLRCSPISGHKSVSWYQQVLGQGPQFIFQYYEKEERGRGNFPDRFSARQFPNYSSELNVNALLLGDSALYLCASSLDGRGNGYTFGSGTRLTVV.

This chain links TRBV18 with TRBJ2-7, with 15 bases aligning to TRBD2. The V gene's germline CDR1 is KGHSH and CDR2 LQKENI. Trimming took 1 base from V and 3 from J; bases not matched to a gene: 7. The CDR3 runs 18 residues. The CDR3 loop is CASSPLGTSGRIFYEQYF. CDR3 nucleotide sequence: TGTGCCAGCTCACCACTAGGGACTAGCGGGAGGATTTTCTACGAGCAGTACTTC.

The chain employs TRBV10-2 and TRBJ2-7; D not certain. The CDR3 runs 15 residues. The germline V gene encodes CDR1 WSHSY and CDR2 SAAADI. Trimming took 3 bases from V and 2 from J, leaving 14 bases between them. CDR3 DNA sequence: TGCGCCAGCAGTGATTTCGTTCAAGGCCCCTACGAGCAGTACTTC. As protein: CASSDFVQGPYEQYF.

J is TRBJ1-1 and V is TRBV5-5, with D unclear. V was trimmed by 4 bases and J by 3 bases, leaving 13 bases between them. Germline V gives CDR1 SGHKS, CDR2 YYEKEE (reference sequence). This CDR3 has 14 residues. The CDR3 DNA reads TGTGCCAGCAGCGGTATAGGCGGCCACACTGAAGCTTTCTTT. This sequence encodes CASSGIGGHTEAFF.

The genes are TRBV11-2 and TRBJ2-1; perhaps TRBD1 as D (5 bases). CDR3 length: 15 amino acids. Germline CDR1 reads SGHAT; CDR2 reads FQNNGV. V was pared by 3 bases and J by 4 bases, with 13 bases between. Written as DNA, the CDR3 is TGTGCCAGCAGCTTTCTCCAGGGTAGGTACAATGAGCAGTTCTTC. Protein sequence: CASSFLQGRYNEQFF.

In this sample, this clone turned up once. V gene TRBV11-3 combines with J gene TRBJ2-7; 8 bases match TRBD2. Germline V lookup: CDR1 SGHNT, CDR2 YENEEA. Trimming took 5 bases from V and 3 from J; bases not matched to a gene: 3. The CDR3 sequence is 13 residues long. The CDR3 is CASSVAGHYEQYF. The CDR3 DNA reads as TGTGCCAGCAGCGTAGCGGGACACTACGAGCAGTACTTC.

The rearrangement joins TRBV5-1 to TRBJ2-7; TRBD2 is a possible D gene (6 bases). This CDR3 has 16 residues. Trimming left V 1 base short and J 7 bases short, with 21 bases between. Germline V gene data show CDR1 as SGHRS and CDR2 as YFSETQ. Written as DNA, the CDR3 is TGCGCCAGCAGCTTGAGGATGGGGGGAGCCTTATGGGAGCAGTACTTC. Translation gives CASSLRMGGALWEQYF. Complete variable domain (other parts from reference TRBV5-1 and TRBJ2-7): KAGVTQTPRYLIKTRGQQVTLSCSPISGHRSVSWYQQTPGQGLQFLFEYFSETQRNKGNFPGRFSGRQFSNSRSEMNVSTLELGDSALYLCASSLRMGGALWEQYFGPGTRLTVT.

Details on this clone: The same CDR3 arises from other DNA sequences in this sample as well. The genes are TRBV20-1 and TRBJ2-3; no reliable D call. The length of the CDR3 is 11 residues. V was cut by 6 bases and J by 2 bases, with 6 bases left in between. Germline lookup yields CDR1 DFQATT and CDR2 SNEGSKA (reference sequence). The CDR3 sequence is CSATITDTQYF. Here the CDR3 DNA reads TGCAGTGCCACTATCACAGATACGCAGTATTTT.

The chain is built from TRBV5-1 and TRBJ2-4; 8 nucleotides line up with TRBD2. CDR1 SGHRS and CDR2 YFSETQ come from the germline V gene. The CDR3 has 17 residues. With 0 bases clipped from V and 2 bases from J, the junction kept 7 bases outside the gene matches. CDR3 residues: CASSLDFSGSPKNIQYF. In DNA, the CDR3 is TGCGCCAGCAGCTTGGACTTCAGCGGGAGTCCCAAAAACATTCAGTACTTC. The full variable domain, completed using reference TRBV5-1 and TRBJ2-4, is KAGVTQTPRYLIKTRGQQVTLSCSPISGHRSVSWYQQTPGQGLQFLFEYFSETQRNKGNFPGRFSGRQFSNSRSEMNVSTLELGDSALYLCASSLDFSGSPKNIQYFGAGTRLSVL.

As regards this clone: Other DNA sequences of this sample code for an identical CDR3. The gene calls are TRBV2 and TRBJ2-5; D is unclear. The V and J ends lost 6 bases and 0 bases respectively, with 5 bases between them. The V gene's germline CDR1 is SNHLY and CDR2 FYNNEI. This CDR3 comprises 12 residues. CDR3 protein: CASRRDQETQYF. The DNA for the CDR3 is TGTGCCAGCAGACGGGACCAAGAGACCCAGTACTTC.

As regards this clone: This sample also contains other DNA sequences that code for the same CDR3. The J gene is TRBJ2-1, the V gene TRBV18; D is undetermined. Germline CDR1 and CDR2: KGHSH and LQKENI. Trimming pared 2 bases from V and 6 bases from J, leaving 8 bases between. The CDR3 consists of 13 residues. The DNA of the CDR3 is TGTGCCAGCTCACCAGTGTTGGGCAATGAGCAGTTCTTC. It codes for CASSPVLGNEQFF.

This rearrangement joins TRBV5-4 to TRBJ2-7; D is unresolved. The CDR3 covers 13 residues. The V end was cut by 4 bases, the J end by 6 bases, with 14 bases between. Germline values: CDR1 SGHNT, CDR2 YYREEE (reference sequence). The CDR3 DNA follows: TGTGCCAGCAGCCCGGGTTTAATCGGCGAGCAGTACTTC. It specifies CASSPGLIGEQYF.

DNA for the CDR3: TGTGCCAGCAGCTTACCCTTTGGGTCCTACGAGCAGTACTTC. It encodes CASSLPFGSYEQYF. The chain joins TRBV7-8 to TRBJ2-7; unclear D gene. The CDR3 is 14 amino acids. Trimming shortened V by 2 bases and J by 1 base, and 9 bases separated the two germline ends. In germline, CDR1 is SGHVS, CDR2 FQNEAQ.

The rearrangement uses TRBV9 and TRBJ1-5, with TRBD1 matching 8 bases. Trimming took 0 bases from V and 6 from J; bases not matched to a gene: 5. This CDR3 contains 15 residues. From germline, CDR1 is SGDLS and CDR2 YYNGEE. CDR3 amino acids: CASSVGQGSGQPQHF. CDR3 coding DNA: TGTGCCAGCAGCGTAGGACAGGGGTCAGGTCAGCCCCAGCATTTT.